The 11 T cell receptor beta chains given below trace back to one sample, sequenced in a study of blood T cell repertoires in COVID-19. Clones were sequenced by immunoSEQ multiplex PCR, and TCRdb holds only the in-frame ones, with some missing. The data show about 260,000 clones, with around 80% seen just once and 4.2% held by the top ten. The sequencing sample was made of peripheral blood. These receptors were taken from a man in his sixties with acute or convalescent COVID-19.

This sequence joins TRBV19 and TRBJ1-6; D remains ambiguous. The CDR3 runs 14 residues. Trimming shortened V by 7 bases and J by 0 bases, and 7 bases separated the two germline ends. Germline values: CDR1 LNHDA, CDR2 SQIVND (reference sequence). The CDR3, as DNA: TGTGCCAGTACAACGAGCTCCTATAATTCACCCCTCCACTTT. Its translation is CASTTSSYNSPLHF.

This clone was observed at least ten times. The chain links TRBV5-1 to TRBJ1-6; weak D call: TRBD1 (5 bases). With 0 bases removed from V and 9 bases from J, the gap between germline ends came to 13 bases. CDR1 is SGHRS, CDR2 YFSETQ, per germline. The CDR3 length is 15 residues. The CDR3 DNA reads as TGCGCCAGCAGCTTGGTGGCTCGGGGGAGTTCACCCCTCCACTTT. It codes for CASSLVARGSSPLHF.

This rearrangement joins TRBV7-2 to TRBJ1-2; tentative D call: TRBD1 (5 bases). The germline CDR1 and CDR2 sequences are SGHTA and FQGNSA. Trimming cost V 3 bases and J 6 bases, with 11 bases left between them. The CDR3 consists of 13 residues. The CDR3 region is CASSFARVHGYTF. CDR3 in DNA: TGTGCCAGCAGCTTCGCCAGGGTACATGGCTACACCTTC.

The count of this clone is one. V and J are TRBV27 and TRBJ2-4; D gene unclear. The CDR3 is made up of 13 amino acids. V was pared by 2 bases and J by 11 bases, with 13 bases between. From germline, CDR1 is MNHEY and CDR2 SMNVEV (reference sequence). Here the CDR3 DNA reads TGTGCCAGCAGTTTAATGCCGGAGACTTTTCAGTACTTC. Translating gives CASSLMPETFQYF.

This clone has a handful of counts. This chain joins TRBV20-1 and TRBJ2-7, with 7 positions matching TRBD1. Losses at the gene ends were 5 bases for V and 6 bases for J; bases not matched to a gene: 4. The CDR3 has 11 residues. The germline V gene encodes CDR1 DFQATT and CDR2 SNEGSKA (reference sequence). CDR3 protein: CSALTGAEQYF. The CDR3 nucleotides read TGCAGTGCTTTAACAGGGGCCGAGCAGTACTTC.

Here the CDR3 reads CASSARTGDTQYF. In DNA form, the CDR3 reads TGTGCCAGCAGCGCTCGAACAGGAGATACGCAGTATTTT. The J gene is TRBJ2-3, the V gene TRBV9, with TRBD1 as a possible D gene (5 bases). With 3 bases removed from V and 5 bases from J, the gap between germline ends came to 10 bases. The CDR3 has 13 amino acids. CDR1 is SGDLS, CDR2 YYNGEE, per germline.

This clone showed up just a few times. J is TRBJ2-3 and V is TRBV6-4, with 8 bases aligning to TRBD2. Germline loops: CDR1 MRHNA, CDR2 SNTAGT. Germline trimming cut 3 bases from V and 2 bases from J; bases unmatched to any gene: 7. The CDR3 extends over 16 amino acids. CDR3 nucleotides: TGTGCCAGCAGTGAGGAACGGGGGGGCTCCACAGATACGCAGTATTTT. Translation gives CASSEERGGSTDTQYF.

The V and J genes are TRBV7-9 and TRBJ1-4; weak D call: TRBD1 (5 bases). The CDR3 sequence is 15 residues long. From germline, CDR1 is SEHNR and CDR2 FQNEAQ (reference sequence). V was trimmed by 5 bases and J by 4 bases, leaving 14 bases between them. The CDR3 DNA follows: TGTGCCAGCAGCGACCTGGCGGGGGGTAATGAAAAACTGTTTTTT. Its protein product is CASSDLAGGNEKLFF.

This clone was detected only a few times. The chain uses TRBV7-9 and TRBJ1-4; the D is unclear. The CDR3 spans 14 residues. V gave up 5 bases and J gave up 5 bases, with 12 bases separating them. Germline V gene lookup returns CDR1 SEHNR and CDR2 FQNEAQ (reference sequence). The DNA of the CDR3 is TGTGCCAGCAGCCGAGGTCTTTTCAATGAAAAACTGTTTTTT. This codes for CASSRGLFNEKLFF.

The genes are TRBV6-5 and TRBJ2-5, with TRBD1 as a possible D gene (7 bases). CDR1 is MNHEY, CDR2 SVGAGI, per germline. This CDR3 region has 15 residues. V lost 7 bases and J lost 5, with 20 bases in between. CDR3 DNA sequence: TGTGCCAGCACCCGTGGGCAGGGGGGCGGCGAGACCCAGTACTTC. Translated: CASTRGQGGGETQYF.

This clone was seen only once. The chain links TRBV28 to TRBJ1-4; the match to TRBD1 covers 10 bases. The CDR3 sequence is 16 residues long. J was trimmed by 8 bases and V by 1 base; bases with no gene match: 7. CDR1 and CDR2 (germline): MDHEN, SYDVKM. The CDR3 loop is CASSLFRDRGFEKLFF. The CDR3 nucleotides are TGTGCCAGCAGTTTATTCCGGGACAGGGGATTCGAAAAACTGTTTTTT.